Listed below are T cell receptor beta chains from one sample, sequenced in a study of control samples from healthy donors and cancer patients. Profiled with immunoSEQ multiplex PCR; TCRdb holds only in-frame clones, not every one. Among 99,000 or so clones listed, approximately 78% were seen once. The sample taken for sequencing was blood. These receptors were obtained from a man in his 60s in good health. Each CDR3 is given with its conserved first and last residue. Fields, in order: J gene, V gene, clone size, D gene, CDR3 DNA, CDR3 protein. A D gene is named only where the DNA matches it firmly. Size values are once, few and many counts, or a class for expanded clones, and some rows have none.

J: TRBJ1-2
V: TRBV5-1
size: NA
D: TRBD1
DNA: TGCGCCAGCAGCTGGGACAGGGGACTCTACACCTTC
CDR3: CASSWDRGLYTF

J: TRBJ2-7
V: TRBV4-1
size: NA
D: TRBD2
DNA: TGCGCCAGCAGCTCCCGGGACTACTCCTACGAGCAGTACTTC
CDR3: CASSSRDYSYEQYF

J: TRBJ2-7
V: TRBV30
size: NA
D: NA
DNA: TGTGCCTGGAGTGCTCCGGACCCCTACTTCCACGAGCAGTACTTC
CDR3: CAWSAPDPYFHEQYF

J: TRBJ2-5
V: TRBV28
size: NA
D: TRBD2
DNA: TGTGCCAGCAGCCCCGGGACTAGCGGGATCCCCCAACAAGAGACCCAGTACTTC
CDR3: CASSPGTSGIPQQETQYF

J: TRBJ1-6
V: TRBV27
size: NA
D: NA
DNA: TGTGCCAGCAGCCGGGACACCTGGGGTTCACCCCTCCACTTT
CDR3: CASSRDTWGSPLHF

J: TRBJ2-7
V: TRBV12-5
size: NA
D: NA
DNA: TGTGCTAGTGGTTTGGTGACAGGGGAGGGGCGGTCCGAGCAGTACTTC
CDR3: CASGLVTGEGRSEQYF

J: TRBJ2-5
V: TRBV28
size: NA
D: NA
DNA: TGTGCCAGCAGTTTATACGGGTCCCTCCAAGAGACCCAGTACTTC
CDR3: CASSLYGSLQETQYF

J: TRBJ1-2
V: TRBV5-4
size: NA
D: TRBD1
DNA: TGTGCCGTCGGAAGACAGGGCTATGGCTACACCTTC
CDR3: CAVGRQGYGYTF

J: TRBJ2-5
V: TRBV3-1/TRBV3-2
size: NA
D: TRBD1
DNA: TGTGCCAGCAGCCAGACCCCCGGGACAGGGAAAGAGACCCAGTACTTC
CDR3: CASSQTPGTGKETQYF

J: TRBJ2-4
V: TRBV14
size: NA
D: NA
DNA: TGTGCCAGCAGCCAAGGGATAAGCGGATTAGCCAAAAACATTCAGTACTTC
CDR3: CASSQGISGLAKNIQYF

J: TRBJ2-5
V: TRBV7-2
size: NA
D: NA
DNA: TGTGCCAGCAGCTCCCGAGGCGACCCTCAAGAGACCCAGTACTTC
CDR3: CASSSRGDPQETQYF

J: TRBJ1-2
V: TRBV28
size: NA
D: TRBD1
DNA: TGTGCCAGCAGTTTCCGAGGACAGGGGGCTTTTGTTGGCTACACCTTC
CDR3: CASSFRGQGAFVGYTF

J: TRBJ1-1
V: TRBV19
size: NA
D: NA
DNA: TGTGCCAGTAGGACGAGAGGGGGATTAAACACTGAAGCTTTCTTT
CDR3: CASRTRGGLNTEAFF

J: TRBJ2-3
V: TRBV24-1
size: NA
D: NA
DNA: TGTGCCACCAGTGATCCAGGGGACCCTTTCACAGATACGCAGTATTTT
CDR3: CATSDPGDPFTDTQYF

J: TRBJ1-1
V: TRBV6-1
size: NA
D: NA
DNA: TGTGCCAGCAGCGAAGACAGGTTGAACACTGAAGCTTTCTTT
CDR3: CASSEDRLNTEAFF

J: TRBJ1-6
V: TRBV10-3
size: NA
D: TRBD1
DNA: TGTGCCACAAGGACAGGGGATTCACCCCTCCACTTT
CDR3: CATRTGDSPLHF

J: TRBJ2-3
V: TRBV6-5
size: NA
D: TRBD2
DNA: TGTGCCAGCGGAAAGGCTAGCGGGGTTCCAGATACGCAGTATTTT
CDR3: CASGKASGVPDTQYF

J: TRBJ1-5
V: TRBV5-6
size: NA
D: NA
DNA: TGTGCCAGCAGCTCCGGGAGTTATAGCAATCAGCCCCAGCATTTT
CDR3: CASSSGSYSNQPQHF

J: TRBJ1-4
V: TRBV14
size: NA
D: NA
DNA: TGTGCCAGCAGCCTAAGGGGCCGAGGAACTAATGAAAAACTGTTTTTT
CDR3: CASSLRGRGTNEKLFF

J: TRBJ1-2
V: TRBV7-9
size: once
D: NA
DNA: TGTGCCAGCAGCTTAAACAGAAACTATGGCTACACCTTC
CDR3: CASSLNRNYGYTF

J: TRBJ2-7
V: TRBV6-2/TRBV6-3
size: NA
D: TRBD2
DNA: TGTGCCAGCAGTTTACTCGGGACTAGCGGGTCCTACGAGCAGTACTTC
CDR3: CASSLLGTSGSYEQYF

J: TRBJ2-3
V: TRBV10-3
size: NA
D: TRBD2
DNA: TGTGCCACCCTAGCGGTAGACTTCACAGATACGCAGTATTTT
CDR3: CATLAVDFTDTQYF

J: TRBJ1-5
V: TRBV7-9
size: NA
D: NA
DNA: TGTGCCAGCAGCTTAGCGCTGGAACAGCCCCAGCATTTT
CDR3: CASSLALEQPQHF

J: TRBJ2-7
V: TRBV28
size: NA
D: TRBD2
DNA: TGTGCCAGCCGGGGGGACTTGGAGCAGTACTTC
CDR3: CASRGDLEQYF

J: TRBJ2-5
V: TRBV11-2
size: NA
D: TRBD1
DNA: TGTGCCAGCAGCTTAGCCCAGGGGGCGGGTAAGACCCAGTACTTC
CDR3: CASSLAQGAGKTQYF

J: TRBJ2-2
V: TRBV5-4
size: NA
D: TRBD1
DNA: TGTGCCAGCAATCCCGGGACAGGTGCGAACACCGGGGAGCTGTTTTTT
CDR3: CASNPGTGANTGELFF

J: TRBJ2-2
V: TRBV6-1
size: NA
D: NA
DNA: TGTGCCAGCAGTGCTGCCGGTAGCTGGAACACCGGGGAGCTGTTTTTT
CDR3: CASSAAGSWNTGELFF

J: TRBJ2-3
V: TRBV6-1
size: NA
D: TRBD2
DNA: TGTGCCAGCAGTGAAGCGGTGCGGGGGGGCCTTAGGGATTTT
CDR3: CASSEAVRGGLRDF

J: TRBJ1-5
V: TRBV6-6
size: few
D: NA
DNA: TGTGCCAGCAGTTATGCAGGCGACTGGTCTCAGCCCCAGCATTTT
CDR3: CASSYAGDWSQPQHF

J: TRBJ2-6
V: TRBV5-6
size: NA
D: NA
DNA: TGTGCCAGCAGCTTGCACCCTGGGGCCAACGTCCTGACTTTC
CDR3: CASSLHPGANVLTF

J: TRBJ2-2
V: TRBV5-1
size: NA
D: NA
DNA: TGCGCCAGCAGCTATACACCCGGGGAGCTGTTTTTT
CDR3: CASSYTPGELFF

J: TRBJ1-1
V: TRBV9
size: NA
D: NA
DNA: TGTGCCAGCAGCGTAATAGAGGGCGCGGGCACTGAAGCTTTCTTT
CDR3: CASSVIEGAGTEAFF

J: TRBJ2-2
V: TRBV2
size: NA
D: TRBD1
DNA: TGTGCCAGCAGGCAGGGGGCGAACACCGGGGAGCTGTTTTTT
CDR3: CASRQGANTGELFF

J: TRBJ2-1
V: TRBV6-4
size: NA
D: TRBD2
DNA: TGTGCCAGCAGTGCCACTAGCGGGAGTGGCAATGAGCAGTTCTTC
CDR3: CASSATSGSGNEQFF

J: TRBJ1-3
V: TRBV30
size: NA
D: NA
DNA: TGTGCCTGGAGCCCCCAGGGCTTGGGAAACACCATATATTTT
CDR3: CAWSPQGLGNTIYF

J: TRBJ2-3
V: TRBV10-3
size: NA
D: NA
DNA: TGTGCCATCAGTGAAGCAGGGGCGACGGATACGCAGTATTTT
CDR3: CAISEAGATDTQYF

J: TRBJ2-3
V: TRBV28
size: NA
D: NA
DNA: TGTGCCAGCAGTTCATCCTGGGGGTACCAAAACACAGATACGCAGTATTTT
CDR3: CASSSSWGYQNTDTQYF